This T cell receptor (beta chain) comes out of a study of blood T cell repertoires in COVID-19. Study summary: Sites across the United States, Italy and Spain contributed samples from acute and convalescent COVID-19. Sources were T cells, B-cell-depleted T cells, or PBMCs; the material itself was cDNA or gDNA.

This clone was picked up a small number of times. Germline CDR1 LNHDA, CDR2 SQIVND (reference sequence). After removal of 5 bases from V and 8 bases from J, the junction contained 8 bases not matched to a gene. This CDR3 comprises 15 residues. As originally analysed: Reference gene primer amplification yielded estimated nucleated cell counts. Assay used: immunoSEQ multiplex PCR; TCRdb lists only in-frame clones, some missing. The DNA was the basis for D and trimming; V, J and clone size are from that table. The table lists about 300,000 clones, approximately 88% of them singletons, with roughly 6.7% in the top ten.

The sample comprised peripheral blood. This chain joins TRBV19 and TRBJ1-4; TRBD1 matches at 10 bases. The receptor was isolated from a man in his late teens or twenties who had recovered from COVID-19. CDR3 bases: TGTGCCAGTAGTCCCCGGACAGGGGGGACGGAAAAACTGTTTTTT. It yields the protein CASSPRTGGTEKLFF.